What follows describes a single TCR beta chain. Its antigen is not identified. The record originates from a study of vaccination and CD4 T cells after COVID-19. Time point indicated: late sampling 161 to 241 days after vaccination in a few convalescent patients. Germline CDR1 and CDR2: MNHNS and SASEGT. V lost 7 bases and J 7 bases, leaving 16 bases between the germline ends. CDR3 size: 13 residues. MiXCR, run by TCRdb on the PCR reads, gives a single entry per CDR3 protein. The sample lists 25,000 to 30,000 distinct CDR3 sequences, around 50% occurring once. Whole-study findings and limits: Within convalescent individuals, 304 out of 307 vaccine-specific clones proved to be spike mono-reactive. Median SARS-CoV-2-reactive clonotype numbers went up from roughly 19 to 38, but not significantly.

The sequencing used CD4+ T cells from blood, collected about 7 months after SARS-CoV-2 vaccination. The clonotype comes from a human donor who had recovered from COVID-19. The chain carries TRBV6-1 and TRBJ1-1, with D tentatively TRBD1 (5 bases). CDR3 DNA: TGTGCCAGCACCGCCCCGGGGGAAAGTGAAGCTTTCTTT. This codes for CASTAPGESEAFF.